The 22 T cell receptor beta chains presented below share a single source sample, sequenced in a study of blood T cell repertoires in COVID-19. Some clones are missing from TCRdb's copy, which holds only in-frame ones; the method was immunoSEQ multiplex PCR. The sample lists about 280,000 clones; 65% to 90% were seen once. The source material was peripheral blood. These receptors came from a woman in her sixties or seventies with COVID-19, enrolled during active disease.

The CDR3 here is CASSPLQGIYEQYF. CDR3 in DNA: TGTGCCAGCAGCCCCTTACAGGGGATCTACGAGCAGTACTTC. The J gene is TRBJ2-7, the V gene TRBV7-9; 7 bases map to TRBD1. Per germline, CDR1 SEHNR and CDR2 FQNEAQ (reference sequence). J lost 3 bases, V lost 5 bases, and 7 bases had no gene match. The CDR3 runs to 14 residues.

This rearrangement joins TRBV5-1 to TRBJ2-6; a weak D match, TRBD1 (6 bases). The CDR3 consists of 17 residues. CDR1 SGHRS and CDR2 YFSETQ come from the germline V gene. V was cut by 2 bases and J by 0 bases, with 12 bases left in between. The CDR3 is CASSFLDSTSGANVLTF. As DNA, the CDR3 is TGCGCCAGCAGCTTCCTGGACAGTACCTCTGGGGCCAACGTCCTGACTTTC. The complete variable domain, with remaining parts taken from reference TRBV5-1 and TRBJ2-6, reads KAGVTQTPRYLIKTRGQQVTLSCSPISGHRSVSWYQQTPGQGLQFLFEYFSETQRNKGNFPGRFSGRQFSNSRSEMNVSTLELGDSALYLCASSFLDSTSGANVLTFGAGSRLTVL.

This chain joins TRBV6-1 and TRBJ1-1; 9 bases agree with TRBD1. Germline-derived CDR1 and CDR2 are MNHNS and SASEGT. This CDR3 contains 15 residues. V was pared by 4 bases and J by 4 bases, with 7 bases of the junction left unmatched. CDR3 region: CASSALQGAGTEAFF. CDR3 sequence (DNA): TGTGCCAGCAGTGCCCTACAGGGGGCGGGCACTGAAGCTTTCTTT.

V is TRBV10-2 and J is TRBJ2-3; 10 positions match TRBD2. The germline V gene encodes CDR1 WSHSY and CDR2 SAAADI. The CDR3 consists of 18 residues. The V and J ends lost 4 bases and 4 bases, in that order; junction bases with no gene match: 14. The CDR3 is CASSAPTSGVLVADTQYF. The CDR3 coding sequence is TGCGCCAGCAGTGCTCCCACTAGCGGGGTTTTAGTAGCAGATACGCAGTATTTT.

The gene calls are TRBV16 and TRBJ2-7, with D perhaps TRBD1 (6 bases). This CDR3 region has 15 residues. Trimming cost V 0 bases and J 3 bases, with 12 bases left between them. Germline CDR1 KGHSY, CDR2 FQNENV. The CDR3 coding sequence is TGTGCCAGCAGCCAATCTTCCGACAGGAGCTACGAGCAGTACTTC. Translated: CASSQSSDRSYEQYF.

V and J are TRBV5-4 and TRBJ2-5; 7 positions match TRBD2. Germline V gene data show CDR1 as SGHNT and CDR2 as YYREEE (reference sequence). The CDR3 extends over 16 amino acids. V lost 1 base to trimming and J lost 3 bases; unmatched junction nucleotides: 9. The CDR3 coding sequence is TGTGCCAGCAGCTTGAACGGGGGGTTAGGAAAAGAGACCCAGTACTTC. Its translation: CASSLNGGLGKETQYF.

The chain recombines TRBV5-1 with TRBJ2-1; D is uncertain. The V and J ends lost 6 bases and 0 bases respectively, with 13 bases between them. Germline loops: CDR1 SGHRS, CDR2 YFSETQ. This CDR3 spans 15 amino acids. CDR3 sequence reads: CASTSDSSSYNEQFF. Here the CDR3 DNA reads TGCGCCAGCACCTCTGACTCCAGCTCCTACAATGAGCAGTTCTTC.

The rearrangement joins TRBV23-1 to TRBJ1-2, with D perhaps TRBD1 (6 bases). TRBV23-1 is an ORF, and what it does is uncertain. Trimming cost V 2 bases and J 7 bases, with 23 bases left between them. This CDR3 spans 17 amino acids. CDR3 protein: CASSQREVGRGARGYTF. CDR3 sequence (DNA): TGCGCCAGCAGTCAAAGGGAAGTGGGTCGGGGGGCTCGTGGCTACACCTTC.

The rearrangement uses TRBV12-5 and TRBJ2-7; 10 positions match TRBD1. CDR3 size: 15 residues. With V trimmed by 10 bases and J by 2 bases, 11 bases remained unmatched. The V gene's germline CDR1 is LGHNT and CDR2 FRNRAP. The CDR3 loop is CATNQGGTGAYEQYF. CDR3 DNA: TGTGCTACCAACCAAGGCGGGACAGGGGCCTACGAGCAGTACTTC.

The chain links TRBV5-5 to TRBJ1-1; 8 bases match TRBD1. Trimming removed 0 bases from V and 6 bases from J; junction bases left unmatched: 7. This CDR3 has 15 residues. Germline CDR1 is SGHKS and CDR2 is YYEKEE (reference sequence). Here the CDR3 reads CASSLGQGRVSEAFF. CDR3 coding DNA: TGTGCCAGCAGCTTGGGACAGGGGAGGGTCTCTGAAGCTTTCTTT.

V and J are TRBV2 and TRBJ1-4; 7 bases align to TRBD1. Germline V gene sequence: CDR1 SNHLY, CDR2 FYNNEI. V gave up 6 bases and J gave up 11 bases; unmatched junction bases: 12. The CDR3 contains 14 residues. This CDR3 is CASRLQGSVHKLFF. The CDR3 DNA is TGTGCCAGCAGATTACAGGGGAGTGTACACAAACTGTTTTTT.

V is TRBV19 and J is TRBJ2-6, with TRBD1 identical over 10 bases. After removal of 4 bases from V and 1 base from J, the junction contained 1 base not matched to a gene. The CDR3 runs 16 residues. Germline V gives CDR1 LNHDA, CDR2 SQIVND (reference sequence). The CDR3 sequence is CASSTDRGSGANVLTF. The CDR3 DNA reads TGTGCCAGTAGTACGGACAGGGGGTCTGGGGCCAACGTCCTGACTTTC.

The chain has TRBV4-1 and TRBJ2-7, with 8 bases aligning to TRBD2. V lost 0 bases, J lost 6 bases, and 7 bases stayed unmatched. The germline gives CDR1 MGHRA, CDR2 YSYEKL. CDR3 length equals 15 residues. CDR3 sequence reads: CASSQDQLAGSEQYF. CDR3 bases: TGCGCCAGCAGCCAAGATCAGTTAGCGGGGAGCGAGCAGTACTTC.

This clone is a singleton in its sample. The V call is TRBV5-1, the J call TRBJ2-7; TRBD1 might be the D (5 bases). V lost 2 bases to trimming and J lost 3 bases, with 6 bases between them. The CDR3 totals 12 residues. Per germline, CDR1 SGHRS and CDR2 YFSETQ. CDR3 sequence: CASSFTGYEQYF. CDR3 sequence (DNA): TGCGCCAGCAGCTTCACAGGCTACGAGCAGTACTTC.

CDR3 protein: CASSLSREGNTIYF. The CDR3 DNA reads TGTGCCAGCAGCTTATCGAGGGAGGGAAACACCATATATTTT. The chain couples TRBV7-2 to TRBJ1-3; D remains unclear. With 2 bases removed from V and 4 bases from J, the gap between germline ends came to 9 bases. Per germline, CDR1 SGHTA and CDR2 FQGNSA. CDR3 length: 14 residues.

The CDR3 spells CASSDNINTEAFF. CDR3 DNA sequence: TGTGCCAGCAGTGACAACATAAACACTGAAGCTTTCTTT. The chain employs TRBV2 and TRBJ1-1; D is unclear. V dropped 3 bases and J dropped 2 bases, with 7 bases sitting between them. The CDR3 sequence is 13 residues long. Germline CDR1 reads SNHLY; CDR2 reads FYNNEI. Based on the CDR3 plus reference TRBV2 and TRBJ1-1, the full variable domain is EPEVTQTPSHQVTQMGQEVILRCVPISNHLYFYWYRQILGQKVEFLVSFYNNEISEKSEIFDDQFSVERPDGSNFTLKIRSTKLEDSAMYFCASSDNINTEAFFGQGTRLTVV.

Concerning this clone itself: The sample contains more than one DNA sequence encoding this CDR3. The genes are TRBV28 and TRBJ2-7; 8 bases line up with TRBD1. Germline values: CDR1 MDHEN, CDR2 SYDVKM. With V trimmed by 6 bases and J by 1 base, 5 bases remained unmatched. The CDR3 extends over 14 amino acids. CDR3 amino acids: CASSRDRGSYEQYF. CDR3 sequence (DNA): TGTGCCAGCAGCCGCGACAGGGGATCCTACGAGCAGTACTTC.

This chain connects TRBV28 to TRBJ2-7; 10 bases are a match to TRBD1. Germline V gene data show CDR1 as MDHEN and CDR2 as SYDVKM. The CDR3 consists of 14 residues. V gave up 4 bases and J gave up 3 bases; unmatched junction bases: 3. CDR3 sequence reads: CASSSGQGLYEQYF. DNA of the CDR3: TGTGCCAGCAGTTCGGGACAGGGGCTCTACGAGCAGTACTTC.

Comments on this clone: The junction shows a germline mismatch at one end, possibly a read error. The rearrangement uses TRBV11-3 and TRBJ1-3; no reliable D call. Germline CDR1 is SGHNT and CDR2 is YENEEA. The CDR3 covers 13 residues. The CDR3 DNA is TGTGCCAGCAGCTTAGAGCGTGGAGACACCATATATTTT. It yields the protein CASSLERGDTIYF.

This chain's CDR3 is CASSFLAADEQFF. For the CDR3, the DNA is TGTGCCAGTAGTTTTCTAGCGGCGGATGAGCAGTTCTTC. The chain links TRBV19 to TRBJ2-1, with 7 bases identical to TRBD2. This CDR3 region has 13 residues. The germline gives CDR1 LNHDA, CDR2 SQIVND (reference sequence). The J segment lost 8 bases and the V segment lost 5 bases, leaving 6 bases of the junction unmatched.

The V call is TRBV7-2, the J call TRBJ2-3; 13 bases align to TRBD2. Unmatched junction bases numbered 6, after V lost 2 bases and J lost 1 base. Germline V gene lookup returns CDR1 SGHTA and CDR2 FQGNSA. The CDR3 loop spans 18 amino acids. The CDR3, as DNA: TGTGCCAGCAGCTTAACGACTAGCGGGGGGCTCCGCACAGATACGCAGTATTTT. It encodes CASSLTTSGGLRTDTQYF. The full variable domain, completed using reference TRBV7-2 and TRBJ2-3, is GAGVSQSPSNKVTEKGKDVELRCDPISGHTALYWYRQSLGQGLEFLIYFQGNSAPDKSGLPSDRFSAERTGGSVSTLTIQRTQQEDSAVYLCASSLTTSGGLRTDTQYFGPGTRLTVL.

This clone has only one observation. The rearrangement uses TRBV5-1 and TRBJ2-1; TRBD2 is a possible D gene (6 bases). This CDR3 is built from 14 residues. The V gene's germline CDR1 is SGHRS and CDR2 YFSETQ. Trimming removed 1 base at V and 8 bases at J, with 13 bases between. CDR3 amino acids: CASSLTGLSHEQFF. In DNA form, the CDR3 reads TGCGCCAGCAGCTTGACAGGACTAAGTCATGAGCAGTTCTTC.